This T cell receptor (beta chain) was captured by sequencing in a study of blood T cell repertoires in COVID-19. Assay: immunoSEQ multiplex PCR; the TCRdb copy retains only in-frame clones and omits some. Of a few hundred thousand clones in the sample, approximately 90% were seen once. The source is a woman between 35 and 50 years old who had been exposed to COVID-19. The sequenced material came from PBMCs or T cells enriched from blood (not recorded which).

The CDR3 loop reads CASSLAGGGNTEAFF. DNA of the CDR3: TGTGCCAGCAGCTTAGCAGGGGGCGGGAACACTGAAGCTTTCTTT. V gene TRBV7-9 combines with J gene TRBJ1-1, with 7 bases identical to TRBD1. This CDR3 contains 15 residues. Germline loops: CDR1 SEHNR, CDR2 FQNEAQ (reference sequence). The V and J ends lost 0 bases and 1 base, in that order; junction bases with no gene match: 2.